The 15 T cell receptor beta chains below come from one sample, sequenced in a study of CD8+ T cells in alopecia areata. Extracted from the samples, RNA was reverse transcribed into cDNA to serve as the sequencing template. Repertoires were generated with immunoSEQ multiplex PCR, while TCRdb's copy carries only in-frame clones and drops some. The sample contains some 190,000 clones, 51% of which appear only once. Treatment described: oral pan-JAK inhibitor, 5-10 mg twice daily. Sequencing used CD8+ T cells sorted from blood, obtained around week 52, from a patient treated with tofacitinib. These receptors came from a human donor with alopecia areata.

Concerning this clone: Other DNA sequences of this sample code for an identical CDR3. CDR3 coding DNA: TGCAGCGTCCAGATCACTGAAGCTTTCTTT. Translation: CSVQITEAFF. The genes are TRBV29-1 and TRBJ1-1; D gene ambiguous. The germline V gene has CDR1 SQVTM and CDR2 ANQGSEA. This CDR3 has 10 amino acids. The V gene lost 6 bases and the J gene lost 4 bases, with 6 bases spanning the gap.

V usage is TRBV5-1 and J usage is TRBJ2-7, with unresolved D. V was clipped by 5 bases and J by 1 base, with 13 bases between them. CDR3 length: 14 residues. The germline CDR1 and CDR2 sequences are SGHRS and YFSETQ. Written as DNA, the CDR3 is TGCGCCAGCAGACGTACGAGGAATTCCTACGAGCAGTACTTC. It yields the protein CASRRTRNSYEQYF.

The V gene is TRBV5-6, the J gene TRBJ1-2; TRBD1 matches 9 bases. The CDR3 runs 13 residues. With V trimmed by 4 bases and J by 6 bases, 4 bases remained unmatched. Germline assignment: CDR1 SGHDT and CDR2 YYEEEE. The CDR3 sequence: CASSLDRGDGYTF. For the CDR3, the DNA is TGTGCCAGCAGCCTGGACAGGGGTGATGGCTACACCTTC.

This clone was seen a handful of times. This chain links TRBV27 with TRBJ2-1, with D possibly matching TRBD2 (5 bases). CDR1 and CDR2 from the germline V gene are MNHEY and SMNVEV (reference sequence). The CDR3 sequence is 14 residues long. Trimming removed 5 bases from V and 5 bases from J, with 13 bases in between. CDR3: CASSPIGLDNEQFF. DNA of the CDR3: TGTGCCAGCAGTCCGATCGGACTGGACAATGAGCAGTTCTTC.

This rearrangement joins TRBV2 to TRBJ2-1; 7 bases are shared with TRBD1. V dropped 1 base and J dropped 4; count of bases not matched to a gene: 4. The CDR3 is 15 amino acids. Germline loops: CDR1 SNHLY, CDR2 FYNNEI. The CDR3 coding sequence is TGTGCCAGCAGTGAAGTGAGGGGGCCGTACAATGAGCAGTTCTTC. This sequence encodes CASSEVRGPYNEQFF.

This clone has a handful of counts. The rearrangement links TRBV13 to TRBJ1-2; D may be TRBD1 (5 bases). Germline-derived CDR1 and CDR2 are PRHDT and FYEKMQ (reference sequence). CDR3 length: 13 residues. The V end was cut by 5 bases, the J end by 6 bases, with 13 bases between. This CDR3 is CASSDQGYNGYTF. For the CDR3, the DNA is TGTGCCAGCAGCGACCAGGGATATAATGGCTACACCTTC.

This chain joins TRBV5-6 and TRBJ1-6, with D unclear. Germline V gene sequence: CDR1 SGHDT, CDR2 YYEEEE. This CDR3 has 14 residues. V was shortened by 5 bases and J by 6 bases, with 12 bases between the two germline ends. CDR3 nucleotide sequence: TGTGCCAGCAGACGAGACCCCATTAATTCACCCCTCCACTTT. Residues: CASRRDPINSPLHF.

The table lists this clone with a count of one. The chain uses TRBV9 and TRBJ1-4; D remains unclear. Germline values: CDR1 SGDLS, CDR2 YYNGEE. V was trimmed by 0 bases and J by 1 base, leaving 7 bases between them. CDR3 length equals 15 residues. In DNA, the CDR3 is TGTGCCAGCAGCGTAGCCCCACAAACTAATGAAAAACTGTTTTTT. Amino acids: CASSVAPQTNEKLFF.

The chain employs TRBV9 and TRBJ1-4, with no clear D. The CDR3 spans 14 residues. Germline CDR1 is SGDLS and CDR2 is YYNGEE. V was shortened by 2 bases and J by 4 bases, with 9 bases between the two germline ends. CDR3 sequence reads: CASSVGSFNEKLFF. For the CDR3, the DNA is TGTGCCAGCAGCGTCGGAAGCTTTAATGAAAAACTGTTTTTT.

The chain has TRBV27 and TRBJ2-7; weak D call: TRBD1 (6 bases). V lost 6 bases and J lost 3, with 18 bases in between. CDR3 length: 15 residues. The germline CDR1 and CDR2 sequences are MNHEY and SMNVEV (reference sequence). The CDR3 protein is CASSFTGLGVYEQYF. Written as DNA, the CDR3 is TGTGCCAGCAGCTTCACAGGGCTGGGCGTCTACGAGCAGTACTTC.

The CDR3: CASLITGWTEAFF. CDR3 DNA: TGTGCCAGCCTGATTACAGGGTGGACTGAAGCTTTCTTT. The chain combines TRBV7-9 with TRBJ1-1; weak D call: TRBD1 (6 bases). V lost 8 bases to trimming and J lost 5 bases, with 15 bases between them. CDR3 length equals 13 residues. Germline CDR1 reads SEHNR; CDR2 reads FQNEAQ (reference sequence).

The V call is TRBV7-2, the J call TRBJ1-2; TRBD1 is a possible D gene (5 bases). The CDR3 length is 14 residues. Germline CDR1 reads SGHTA; CDR2 reads FQGNSA. The ends were cut back, 4 bases at V and 2 bases at J, with 11 bases in the middle. CDR3: CASSSLTDNYGYTF. CDR3 DNA sequence: TGTGCCAGCAGCTCGCTGACAGACAACTATGGCTACACCTTC.

The chain uses TRBV18 and TRBJ2-7, with D possibly matching TRBD2 (6 bases). From germline, CDR1 is KGHSH and CDR2 LQKENI. The V end was cut by 3 bases, the J end by 1 base, with 13 bases between. CDR3 size: 15 residues. CDR3 nucleotides: TGTGCCAGCTCACCTTCCCGGGACTCATCCTACGAGCAGTACTTC. It translates to CASSPSRDSSYEQYF.

The CDR3 DNA sequence: TGCGCCAGCAGCTTGGAGACAGGGCATGGAAACACCATATATTTT. Translating gives CASSLETGHGNTIYF. The chain has TRBV5-1 and TRBJ1-3; 7 bases fit TRBD1. J lost 3 bases, V lost 0 bases, and 3 bases had no gene match. Per germline, CDR1 SGHRS and CDR2 YFSETQ. CDR3 size: 15 residues.

The sample holds a few counts of this clone. This chain connects TRBV27 to TRBJ1-1; D uncertain. Deletions cut 2 bases from V and 6 bases from J, with 10 bases between. CDR1 is MNHEY and CDR2 is SMNVEV in the germline V gene (reference sequence). The CDR3 is 13 amino acids. As DNA, the CDR3 is TGTGCCAGCAGTTTAAGGGCAGGCGCTGAAGCTTTCTTT. This sequence encodes CASSLRAGAEAFF.